This passage covers 22 T cell receptor beta chains from one sample sequenced in a study of cytomegalovirus exposure and HLA in healthy donors. PCR primers comprised 60 Vbeta and 13 Jbeta primers. Repertoires were generated with immunoSEQ multiplex PCR, while TCRdb's copy carries only in-frame clones and drops some. Its listing shows 170,000 or so clones. Sequenced input: PBMCs. These receptors were collected from a man aged 25-40 years in good health and CMV-seronegative.

The genes are TRBV25-1 and TRBJ2-1, with D perhaps matching TRBD2 (6 bases). Trimming cost V 3 bases and J 3 bases, with 18 bases left between them. The CDR3 has 17 residues. Per the germline V gene, CDR1 is MGHDK and CDR2 is SYGVNS. In DNA form, the CDR3 reads TGTGCCAGCAGTGATAAGTCGTTAGCGGTGCGCTACAATGAGCAGTTCTTC. This codes for CASSDKSLAVRYNEQFF.

V is TRBV25-1 and J is TRBJ2-7; no firm D call. The CDR3 contains 14 residues. With 5 bases removed from V and 0 bases from J, the gap between germline ends came to 11 bases. The V gene's germline CDR1 is MGHDK and CDR2 SYGVNS. The CDR3 nucleotides are TGTGCCAGCAGTCCGGAGTGGAGCTCCTACGAGCAGTACTTC. It encodes CASSPEWSSYEQYF.

CDR3 DNA sequence: TGCGCCAGCAGCTTGGCAGGGCGAGGTAATTCACCCCTCCACTTT. As protein: CASSLAGRGNSPLHF. The gene calls are TRBV5-1 and TRBJ1-6; D might be TRBD1 (5 bases). The germline V and J ends were trimmed by 0 bases and 6 bases, with 10 bases remaining between them. Germline CDR1 reads SGHRS; CDR2 reads YFSETQ. The CDR3 totals 15 residues.

The chain is built from TRBV7-6 and TRBJ1-6; 8 nucleotides align to TRBD1. J gave up 8 bases and V 3 bases, and 6 bases lay outside the gene matches. Looked up from germline, CDR1 is SGHVS and CDR2 is FNYEAQ. This CDR3 is built from 15 residues. CDR3 amino acids: CASSFGDRQYSPLHF. DNA for the CDR3: TGTGCCAGCAGCTTTGGGGACAGGCAGTATTCACCCCTCCACTTT. The full variable domain, rest sourced from reference TRBV7-6 and TRBJ1-6, is GAGVSQSPRYKVTKRGQDVALRCDPISGHVSLYWYRQALGQGPEFLTYFNYEAQQDKSGLPNDRFSAERPEGSISTLTIQRTEQRDSAMYRCASSFGDRQYSPLHFGNGTRLTVT.

The chain couples TRBV6-5 to TRBJ1-3; unclear D gene. The V gene lost 6 bases and the J gene lost 6 bases, with 12 bases spanning the gap. This CDR3 is built from 13 residues. Germline V gives CDR1 MNHEY, CDR2 SVGAGI. The DNA for the CDR3 is TGTGCCAGCAGAAGAAGCGTTCTAAACACCATATATTTT. Its translation is CASRRSVLNTIYF.

The rearrangement joins TRBV2 to TRBJ1-5; TRBD1 agrees at 9 bases. This CDR3 comprises 13 residues. Germline V gene sequence: CDR1 SNHLY, CDR2 FYNNEI. V lost 5 bases to trimming and J lost 7 bases; unmatched junction nucleotides: 3. CDR3 DNA: TGTGCCAGCAGTCCGGACAGGGGCCAGCCCCAGCATTTT. Translation gives CASSPDRGQPQHF.

The rearrangement uses TRBV10-2 and TRBJ1-5, with TRBD1 identical over 7 bases. J lost 6 bases, V lost 4 bases, and 3 bases had no gene match. The CDR3 runs to 13 residues. Germline V lookup: CDR1 WSHSY, CDR2 SAAADI. In DNA, the CDR3 is TGCGCCAGCAGTGGGGACAGTCGTCAGCCCCAGCATTTT. This gives the protein CASSGDSRQPQHF.

The chain uses TRBV5-1 and TRBJ2-5, with 8 bases lining up with TRBD1. After removal of 2 bases from V and 11 bases from J, the junction contained 17 bases not matched to a gene. Per the germline V gene, CDR1 is SGHRS and CDR2 is YFSETQ. The CDR3 has 16 residues. CDR3: CASSLGQGPTSPLQYF. The CDR3 DNA is TGCGCCAGCAGCTTAGGACAGGGACCTACGAGTCCCTTACAGTACTTC.

The rearrangement links TRBV6-5 to TRBJ2-7; the match to TRBD1 covers 7 bases. Germline V gene data show CDR1 as MNHEY and CDR2 as SVGAGI. With 6 bases clipped from V and 3 bases from J, the junction kept 11 bases outside the gene matches. CDR3 length: 15 amino acids. CDR3 nucleotide sequence: TGTGCCAGCAGCCTAGACAGGGCCCATTACTACGAGCAGTACTTC. It translates to CASSLDRAHYYEQYF.

The rearrangement links TRBV7-8 to TRBJ2-7, with D perhaps matching TRBD2 (6 bases). Germline V CDR1 and CDR2: SGHVS, FQNEAQ. The germline V and J ends were trimmed by 5 bases and 9 bases, with 11 bases remaining between them. This CDR3 is 11 amino acids long. The CDR3 is CASSPGGGQYF. The CDR3 region has the DNA TGTGCCAGCAGCCCCGGGGGAGGGCAGTACTTC. Using reference TRBV7-8 and TRBJ2-7 for the parts outside the CDR3, the full variable domain is GAGVSQSPRYKVAKRGQDVALRCDPISGHVSLFWYQQALGQGPEFLTYFQNEAQLDKSGLPSDRFFAERPEGSVSTLKIQRTQQEDSAVYLCASSPGGGQYFGPGTRLTVT.

The chain combines TRBV7-9 with TRBJ2-1; the match to TRBD1 covers 8 bases. Germline CDR1 and CDR2: SEHNR and FQNEAQ (reference sequence). Losses at the gene ends were 5 bases for V and 6 bases for J; bases not matched to a gene: 9. The CDR3 is made up of 15 amino acids. The CDR3 spells CASSDGQGFSNEQFF. The CDR3 DNA is TGTGCCAGCAGCGATGGACAGGGTTTTTCCAATGAGCAGTTCTTC.

V is TRBV4-2 and J is TRBJ2-5; 13 bases are a match to TRBD2. Germline V lookup: CDR1 LGHNA, CDR2 YNFKEQ. V lost 3 bases to trimming and J lost 6 bases; unmatched junction nucleotides: 7. The CDR3 runs 16 residues. CDR3 amino acids: CASSQEGTSGTKTQYF. The CDR3, as DNA: TGTGCCAGCAGCCAGGAAGGGACTAGCGGGACGAAGACCCAGTACTTC.

CDR3 in amino acids: CASSFMGASGTEAFF. DNA for the CDR3: TGTGCCAGCAGTTTCATGGGGGCGTCGGGCACTGAAGCTTTCTTT. The chain employs TRBV28 and TRBJ1-1; a weak D match, TRBD1 (6 bases). V shed 3 bases and J shed 4 bases, with 15 bases lying between them. This CDR3 is built from 15 residues. Germline V gene data show CDR1 as MDHEN and CDR2 as SYDVKM.

The V and J genes are TRBV27 and TRBJ2-3; TRBD2 matches at 8 bases. Germline-derived CDR1 and CDR2 are MNHEY and SMNVEV (reference sequence). The CDR3 length is 15 residues. The trim removed 5 bases at V and 1 base at J, leaving 5 bases unmatched. CDR3 coding DNA: TGTGCCAGCAGTAAGCGGGAGACGGGCACAGATACGCAGTATTTT. Translation: CASSKRETGTDTQYF.

The rearrangement joins TRBV5-1 to TRBJ1-2; D is ambiguous. This CDR3 spans 13 amino acids. The V end was cut by 2 bases, the J end by 2 bases, with 7 bases between. The germline CDR1 and CDR2 sequences are SGHRS and YFSETQ. DNA for the CDR3: TGCGCCAGCAGCTTATTACAGAACTATGGCTACACCTTC. Translated: CASSLLQNYGYTF.

For this clone: The DNA is omitted, as the CDR3 cannot be located on it reliably, and the CDR3 follows TCRdb's listing. The rearrangement links TRBV29-1 to TRBJ1-1; the tabulated D call, TRBD1, remains unverified against the DNA. Germline CDR1 SQVTM, CDR2 ANQGSEA. The CDR3 adds up to 10 amino acids, both ends counted. The chain's CDR3 is CSVGQGIPFF.

This chain links TRBV7-2 with TRBJ2-7; D is unresolved. This CDR3 comprises 13 residues. Germline CDR1 is SGHTA and CDR2 is FQGNSA. The ends were cut back, 8 bases at V and 0 bases at J, with 11 bases in the middle. The CDR3 nucleotides read TGTGCCAGCGGCCTCGTCAACTCCTACGAGCAGTACTTC. This encodes CASGLVNSYEQYF.

The rearrangement uses TRBV5-6 and TRBJ1-4; possibly TRBD1 for D (5 bases). The V and J ends lost 4 bases and 11 bases respectively, with 21 bases between them. Germline V lookup: CDR1 SGHDT, CDR2 YYEEEE. The CDR3 runs to 15 residues. The DNA for the CDR3 is TGTGCCAGCAGCAAGCTTCAGGGTTCGTCGGAGAAACTGTTTTTT. Protein sequence: CASSKLQGSSEKLFF.

This sequence joins TRBV20-1 and TRBJ2-3, with D possibly matching TRBD2 (6 bases). Trimming took 5 bases from V and 11 from J, leaving 14 bases between them. The CDR3 consists of 11 residues. CDR1 and CDR2 from the germline V gene are DFQATT and SNEGSKA (reference sequence). The DNA of the CDR3 is TGCAGTGCTCCCCTGGGACTTTTGCAGTATTTT. Translation: CSAPLGLLQYF.

The gene calls are TRBV27 and TRBJ1-1; possibly TRBD1 for D (6 bases). Germline CDR1 and CDR2: MNHEY and SMNVEV (reference sequence). The CDR3 is 14 amino acids. V lost 6 bases and J lost 3, with 14 bases in between. As DNA, the CDR3 is TGTGCCAGCAGGGTACAGGGTTTATACACTGAAGCTTTCTTT. Translation gives CASRVQGLYTEAFF.

The chain uses TRBV6-5 and TRBJ1-4; 8 bases map to TRBD1. CDR3 length: 15 residues. V shed 0 bases and J 7 bases; nucleotides not matched to a gene: 4. Germline values: CDR1 MNHEY, CDR2 SVGAGI. Written as DNA, the CDR3 is TGTGCCAGCAGTTACTCGATCAGGGGGCCTGAAAAACTGTTTTTT. Encoded protein: CASSYSIRGPEKLFF.

The rearrangement joins TRBV18 to TRBJ1-2, with TRBD1 matching 9 bases. The V segment lost 2 bases and the J segment 7 bases; nucleotides outside the gene matches: 8. Per the germline V gene, CDR1 is KGHSH and CDR2 is LQKENI. The CDR3 has 15 residues. The CDR3 loop reads CASSPSPDRGGGYTF. The CDR3 bases are TGTGCCAGCTCACCATCCCCGGACAGGGGCGGTGGCTACACCTTC.